This T cell receptor (beta chain) was observed in a study of cytomegalovirus exposure and HLA in healthy donors. The CDR3 spans 17 residues. General observations from the study: According to an earlier analysis, most TCR beta V segments yielded productive rearrangements about 87% or about 30% of the time. A later analysis showed HLA-associated TCR beta chains outstripping equally common others in clonal expansion. Accounts indicate the classifier identified cytomegalovirus status with strong specificity and sensitivity.

About this clone itself: Its antigen remains unidentified.

PCR amplification relied on 60 Vbeta primers (plus 13 Jbeta primers). Some clones are missing from TCRdb's copy, which holds only in-frame ones; the method was immunoSEQ multiplex PCR. The data hold just over 150,000 clones, with roughly 78% observed a single time. The clonotype originates from a middle-aged woman in good health and CMV-seronegative. Input material: PBMCs. This sequence joins TRBV21-1 and TRBJ2-2; TRBD2, as called in the table, went unchecked against the DNA. TRBV21-1 constitutes a pseudogene. This chain's CDR3 is CASSQGRGPPGEGELFF. The CDR3 region has the DNA TGTGCCAGCAGCCAAGGGAGGGGACCGCCGGGAGAAGGGGAGCTGTTTTTT.